One sample yielded the 27 T cell receptor beta chains listed below, sequenced in a study of vaccination and CD4 T cells after COVID-19. Treatment given: approximately 9-day PBMC culture with coronavirus spike peptide pools or control peptides (ViraFEST assay). An unexposed donor provided the CD4+ T cells, which were collected before the COVID-19 pandemic (2011-2018). Cultured CD4+ T cells had their DNA profiled by the Oncomine TCR Beta short-read assay. One entry per CDR3 protein results from TCRdb running MiXCR on the PCR reads. The sample comprises fewer than 9,000 distinct CDR3 sequences, just under 40% of which are singletons, and 22% rests with the top ten. Antigens for these TCRs are unknown. The sequencing input was CD4+ T cells from blood, cultured in vitro. These receptors were obtained from a human donor in good health.

This clonotype has only a few counts. The rearrangement joins TRBV6-1 to TRBJ1-1; perhaps TRBD1 as D (6 bases). The CDR3 length is 13 residues. Between the trimmed V and J ends, which lost 1 base and 8 bases, there was a span of 11 bases. Germline CDR1 MNHNS, CDR2 SASEGT. The CDR3 nucleotides are TGTGCCAGCAGTGAAGGCCTCAGGGGAGAAGCTTTCTTT. Translating gives CASSEGLRGEAFF.

CDR3: CASSVDSNTIYGYTF. For the CDR3, the DNA is TGCGCCAGCAGCGTGGACAGTAACACGATCTATGGCTACACCTTC. The rearrangement links TRBV5-1 to TRBJ1-2, with D possibly being TRBD1 (6 bases). V shed 4 bases and J shed 4 bases, with 17 bases lying between them. The length of the CDR3 is 15 residues. The germline V gene has CDR1 SGHRS and CDR2 YFSETQ. Filled out from reference TRBV5-1 and TRBJ1-2, the complete variable domain reads KAGVTQTPRYLIKTRGQQVTLSCSPISGHRSVSWYQQTPGQGLQFLFEYFSETQRNKGNFPGRFSGRQFSNSRSEMNVSTLELGDSALYLCASSVDSNTIYGYTFGSGTRLTVV.

In this sample, this clonotype turned up a few times. This chain uses TRBV21-1 with TRBJ1-3; TRBD1 was called by the table and not checked on the DNA. TRBV21-1 is flagged as a pseudogene. The CDR3 has 17 amino acids. The CDR3 protein is CASTQPFRQSPGNTIYF. CDR3 nucleotide sequence: TGTGCCAGCACCCAACCCTTCCGACAGTCTCCCGGAAACACCATATATTTT.

The chain uses TRBV29-1 and TRBJ1-1, with D unresolved. Trimming stripped 3 bases from V and 1 base from J, with 15 bases between. The CDR3 consists of 15 residues. Germline lookup yields CDR1 SQVTM and CDR2 ANQGSEA. This chain's CDR3 is CSVDRAGGQNTEAFF. As DNA, the CDR3 is TGCAGCGTTGACCGGGCAGGAGGGCAGAACACTGAAGCTTTCTTT.

The gene calls are TRBV7-3 and TRBJ2-5; D is possibly TRBD1 (5 bases). Trimming took 0 bases from V and 0 from J, leaving 11 bases between them. Germline-derived CDR1 and CDR2 are SGHTA and FQGTGA. The CDR3 is 16 amino acids. CDR3 DNA sequence: TGTGCCAGCAGCTTAACGGGGCAGATGAACCAAGAGACCCAGTACTTC. Encoded protein: CASSLTGQMNQETQYF.

J is TRBJ1-2 and V is TRBV6-1, with D possibly being TRBD1 (6 bases). Germline V CDR1 and CDR2: MNHNS, SASEGT. V was clipped by 1 base and J by 2 bases, with 8 bases between them. The CDR3 runs 14 residues. The CDR3 DNA reads TGTGCCAGCAGTGAAGAGGGGGTGAACTATGGCTACACCTTC. It yields the protein CASSEEGVNYGYTF.

The chain couples TRBV24-1 to TRBJ2-2; D gene ambiguous. Germline CDR1 is KGHDR and CDR2 is SFDVKD. The CDR3 has 13 residues. V was clipped by 11 bases and J by 7 bases, with 16 bases between them. The CDR3 nucleotides read TGTGCCAGCCAAGACACGTACAACGGGGAGCTGTTTTTT. Translation gives CASQDTYNGELFF.

DNA for the CDR3: TGTGCCAGCAGCTCGACTAGCGGGATGTACAATGAGCAGTTCTTC. Translated, it gives CASSSTSGMYNEQFF. This chain links TRBV7-3 with TRBJ2-1, with TRBD2 matching over 11 bases. This CDR3 region has 15 residues. V dropped 4 bases and J dropped 4; count of bases not matched to a gene: 3. Germline values: CDR1 SGHTA, CDR2 FQGTGA.

The chain joins TRBV7-6 to TRBJ2-2; D perhaps matches TRBD2 (6 bases). CDR3 length: 15 residues. V was pared by 8 bases and J by 1 base, with 14 bases between. Germline lookup yields CDR1 SGHVS and CDR2 FNYEAQ. This CDR3 reads CASRQPAGNTGELFF. In DNA form, the CDR3 reads TGTGCCAGCCGTCAGCCAGCGGGGAACACCGGGGAGCTGTTTTTT.

The table lists this clonotype with a few counts. The V call is TRBV7-8, the J call TRBJ1-2; 10 bases are shared with TRBD1. This CDR3 comprises 12 residues. The germline CDR1 and CDR2 sequences are SGHVS and FQNEAQ. Trimming at V came to 8 bases and at J to 7 bases, leaving 4 bases not matched to a gene. CDR3 amino acids: CASGQGVGGYTF. The CDR3 DNA follows: TGTGCCAGCGGACAGGGGGTGGGTGGCTACACCTTC.

V is TRBV20-1 and J is TRBJ2-1; D is perhaps TRBD1 (6 bases). The CDR3 contains 15 residues. CDR1 and CDR2 (germline): DFQATT, SNEGSKA (reference sequence). The V end lost 5 bases, the J end lost 3 bases, and 17 bases lay between the germline ends. CDR3 residues: CSAPGDGRYYNEQFF. CDR3 in DNA: TGCAGTGCTCCAGGGGACGGTCGATACTACAATGAGCAGTTCTTC.

The chain is built from TRBV5-1 and TRBJ2-1, with D unresolved. The ends were cut back, 0 bases at V and 14 bases at J, with 18 bases in the middle. This CDR3 has 14 amino acids. CDR1 and CDR2 (germline): SGHRS, YFSETQ. This chain's CDR3 is CASSLGEDLSAEFF. The CDR3 DNA sequence: TGCGCCAGCAGCTTGGGGGAAGACCTCAGCGCGGAGTTCTTC.

This chain connects TRBV5-1 to TRBJ2-5, with 7 bases lining up with TRBD2. This CDR3 region has 16 residues. The V gene end was trimmed by 7 bases and the J gene end by 2 bases; junction bases not matched to a gene: 14. In germline, CDR1 is SGHRS, CDR2 YFSETQ. As DNA, the CDR3 is TGCGCCAGCGGCCCGACAGCGGGGTTGGGGCAAGAGACCCAGTACTTC. It codes for CASGPTAGLGQETQYF.

This clonotype was observed a few times. The rearrangement links TRBV20-1 to TRBJ1-1; D uncertain. Looked up from germline, CDR1 is DFQATT and CDR2 is SNEGSKA (reference sequence). The CDR3 runs 11 residues. Trimming took off 3 bases at V and 3 bases at J, with 5 bases between the two ends. For the CDR3, the DNA is TGCAGTGCTAGCTACTACACTGAAGCTTTCTTT. This gives the protein CSASYYTEAFF.

The chain uses TRBV19 and TRBJ2-1; the match to TRBD2 covers 14 bases. This CDR3 is 18 amino acids long. Germline-derived CDR1 and CDR2 are LNHDA and SQIVND (reference sequence). Trimming removed 4 bases from V and 5 bases from J; junction bases left unmatched: 10. This CDR3 reads CASSTDSPGLAGDNEQFF. In DNA, the CDR3 is TGTGCCAGTAGTACTGATTCACCGGGACTAGCGGGGGACAATGAGCAGTTCTTC.

CDR3 loop: CASSFDASVGEQFF. The DNA for the CDR3 is TGTGCCAGCAGCTTTGACGCTAGCGTAGGTGAGCAGTTCTTC. The chain links TRBV7-2 to TRBJ2-1; possible D gene TRBD2, 6 bases. Germline V gene data show CDR1 as SGHTA and CDR2 as FQGNSA. The CDR3 has 14 amino acids. V lost 3 bases, J lost 9 bases, and 15 bases lay in between.

This clonotype was detected a few times. The J gene is TRBJ1-5, the V gene TRBV7-9, with D uncertain. The CDR3 runs to 14 residues. Trimming left V 4 bases short and J 5 bases short, with 12 bases between. The germline V gene encodes CDR1 SEHNR and CDR2 FQNEAQ (reference sequence). CDR3 sequence: CASSSTLWDQPQHF. In DNA form, the CDR3 reads TGTGCCAGCAGCTCCACCCTGTGGGATCAGCCCCAGCATTTT.

V is TRBV2 and J is TRBJ2-6; no definite D call. CDR1 SNHLY and CDR2 FYNNEI come from the germline V gene. V lost 7 bases and J 0 bases, leaving 7 bases between the germline ends. The CDR3 is made up of 14 amino acids. CDR3 bases: TGTGCCAGCAAAGGGCCCTCTGGGGCCAACGTCCTGACTTTC. This codes for CASKGPSGANVLTF.

This clonotype was observed a few times. The chain uses TRBV6-4 and TRBJ1-5; D remains unclear. The CDR3 is 16 residues long. From germline, CDR1 is MRHNA and CDR2 SNTAGT. Trimming removed 6 bases from V and 0 bases from J, with 15 bases in between. CDR3 sequence: CASSPDGSNSNQPQHF. Written as DNA, the CDR3 is TGTGCCAGCAGCCCAGACGGAAGTAATAGCAATCAGCCCCAGCATTTT.

The J gene is TRBJ1-1, the V gene TRBV6-4; no definite D call. The germline V and J ends were trimmed by 0 bases and 2 bases, with 4 bases remaining between them. This CDR3 contains 13 residues. The V gene's germline CDR1 is MRHNA and CDR2 SNTAGT. The CDR3 loop reads CASSDSDNTEAFF. As DNA, the CDR3 is TGTGCCAGCAGTGACTCTGACAACACTGAAGCTTTCTTT.

The J gene is TRBJ1-6, the V gene TRBV2; D is possibly TRBD1 (5 bases). The length of the CDR3 is 14 residues. Germline CDR1 reads SNHLY; CDR2 reads FYNNEI. V was pared by 7 bases and J by 10 bases, with 17 bases between. The CDR3 coding sequence is TGTGCCAGCATTGAGACGGCAGGGAGCTCACCCCTCCACTTT. Protein: CASIETAGSSPLHF.

The J gene is TRBJ1-2, the V gene TRBV6-5; TRBD1 might be the D (5 bases). Per the germline V gene, CDR1 is MNHEY and CDR2 is SVGAGI. V lost 3 bases and J lost 4, with 12 bases in between. The CDR3 is 14 residues long. CDR3 sequence reads: CASSYLPGRYGYTF. In DNA form, the CDR3 reads TGTGCCAGCAGTTATCTTCCGGGGCGCTATGGCTACACCTTC.

V usage is TRBV2 and J usage is TRBJ2-2; 9 bases fit TRBD1. The germline CDR1 and CDR2 sequences are SNHLY and FYNNEI. The CDR3 length is 15 residues. J gave up 7 bases and V 6 bases, and 9 bases lay outside the gene matches. CDR3 nucleotide sequence: TGTGCCAGCAGAGGGGACAGGGTTGCGGTCGGGGAGCTGTTTTTT. Protein: CASRGDRVAVGELFF.

By sample share, this clonotype is large (0.1 to 1%). The genes are TRBV27 and TRBJ1-1, with a tentative D call TRBD1 (5 bases). Germline CDR1 reads MNHEY; CDR2 reads SMNVEV (reference sequence). This CDR3 spans 14 amino acids. V lost 4 bases to trimming and J lost 4 bases, with 13 bases between them. Here the CDR3 reads CASSSLLGGTEAFF. In nucleotides, the CDR3 is TGTGCCAGCAGTTCTCTTCTGGGGGGCACTGAAGCTTTCTTT.

This clonotype was seen only a few times. As DNA, the CDR3 is TGCAGCGTTGAGAGGGGCGGGGAGACCCAGTACTTC. Protein: CSVERGGETQYF. The rearrangement joins TRBV29-1 to TRBJ2-5; either TRBD1 or TRBD2 may fit D (5 bases each). With 3 bases removed from V and 5 bases from J, the gap between germline ends came to 10 bases. CDR3 length equals 12 residues. CDR1 is SQVTM and CDR2 is ANQGSEA in the germline V gene.

This clonotype was counted a few times. The rearrangement uses TRBV19 and TRBJ2-5; 8 nucleotides line up with TRBD2. Germline trimming cut 6 bases from V and 1 base from J; bases unmatched to any gene: 4. Germline V gene sequence: CDR1 LNHDA, CDR2 SQIVND (reference sequence). CDR3 length equals 14 residues. The CDR3 sequence: CASRAGGVQETQYF. In DNA form, the CDR3 reads TGTGCCAGTAGGGCGGGGGGAGTCCAAGAGACCCAGTACTTC.

The chain recombines TRBV19 with TRBJ2-5; D uncertain. With 5 bases removed from V and 2 bases from J, the gap between germline ends came to 12 bases. The CDR3 runs to 14 residues. CDR1 and CDR2 (germline): LNHDA, SQIVND (reference sequence). Here the CDR3 DNA reads TGTGCCAGTAGTTCCCAGCTTGCTCAAGAGACCCAGTACTTC. Its protein product is CASSSQLAQETQYF.